The 4 T cell receptor beta chains given below trace back to one sample, sequenced in a study of T cell repertoires in cytomegalovirus infection (dated by TCRdb to between 2017 and 2020). Antigens for these TCRs are unknown. Instrument on record: Illumina HiSeq 1500. TCRdb took the public reads, trimmed them with fastp at Q25, ran MiXCR for clone calling and kept in-frame beta chains. Every CDR3 protein is listed once, alongside the most common genes and DNA of its rows. Recorded for this sample are about 920,000 distinct CDR3 sequences; less than 35% of them occurred a single time. Clones ranked in the top ten supply roughly an eighth of the sample. The sample's treatment or condition label is to be understood as: in vitro stimulation with specific CMV peptide epitopes to enrich CMV-specific T cells. The sequenced sample was cultured CD8+ T cells from PBMCs, obtained from culture after CMV antigen stimulation. These receptors originate from a human donor in good health (CMV status not recorded). Some clones in this sample may be carry-over from other donors' samples.

This clonotype was counted a few times. The chain joins TRBV27 to TRBJ2-2, with unresolved D. This CDR3 is built from 16 residues. V was cut by 5 bases and J by 2 bases, with 15 bases left in between. CDR1 is MNHEY and CDR2 is SMNVEV in the germline V gene (reference sequence). Here the CDR3 reads CASSTRAQLNTGELFF. The CDR3 DNA reads as TGTGCCAGCAGTACCCGGGCCCAACTAAACACCGGGGAGCTGTTTTTT.

This clonotype was recorded at least ten times. The V call is TRBV7-3, the J call TRBJ2-5; D could derive from TRBD1 or TRBD2 (5 bases each). The CDR3 consists of 15 residues. V was clipped by 4 bases and J by 4 bases, with 16 bases between them. The germline V gene encodes CDR1 SGHTA and CDR2 FQGTGA. The CDR3 is CASSSLPGTPETQYF. For the CDR3, the DNA is TGTGCCAGCAGCTCCCTCCCGGGGACCCCAGAGACCCAGTACTTC.

V usage is TRBV7-6 and J usage is TRBJ2-1; perhaps TRBD2 as D (5 bases). Germline CDR1 SGHVS, CDR2 FNYEAQ. Deletions cut 5 bases from V and 9 bases from J, with 11 bases between. The CDR3 extends over 12 amino acids. The CDR3 region has the DNA TGTGCCAGCAGCGGCCTTCGGGGTGAGCAGTTCTTC. Translating gives CASSGLRGEQFF.

With respect to this clonotype: Possible read error: a much larger clone is one base away. The chain links TRBV7-4 to TRBJ2-7; TRBD2 agrees at 10 bases. Germline lookup yields CDR1 SGHVT and CDR2 SQSDAQ. The CDR3 contains 16 residues. The CDR3 nucleotides are TGTGTCAGCAGCTTAAAGGCTAGCGGGGGCATCTACGAGCAGTACTTC. Its translation: CVSSLKASGGIYEQYF.